The next 3 T cell receptor beta chains were all read from a single sample in a study of T cells in Graves' hyperthyroidism and ophthalmopathy. Template material for amplifying TCR beta CDR3 regions consisted of RNA transcripts. HTBI primers were the set used in a first-round RT-PCR of the TCR CDR3. TCRdb reprocessed the multiplex PCR reads with MiXCR, giving one entry per CDR3 protein. This repertoire shows under 750,000 distinct CDR3 sequences, over 15% found once; its top ten account for approximately 16%. The specimen was blood. These receptors all stem from a woman in her fifties or sixties with Graves' hyperthyroidism that later progressed to Graves' ophthalmopathy.

In this sample, this clonotype turned up many times. The genes are TRBV5-6 and TRBJ2-7, with a weak D call TRBD2 (5 bases). V was cut by 0 bases and J by 6 bases, with 10 bases left in between. Germline V gene data show CDR1 as SGHDT and CDR2 as YYEEEE. The CDR3 consists of 13 residues. The CDR3 DNA follows: TGTGCCAGCAGCTTGGGACGGGGTTCCGAGCAGTACTTC. Its translation is CASSLGRGSEQYF.

This clonotype was seen more than once but under ten times. The J gene is TRBJ2-2, the V gene TRBV7-9, with 7 bases identical to TRBD2. V lost 6 bases to trimming and J lost 0 bases; unmatched junction nucleotides: 4. From germline, CDR1 is SEHNR and CDR2 FQNEAQ (reference sequence). This CDR3 contains 15 residues. DNA for the CDR3: TGTGCCAGCAGTCAGCTAGCGGCGAACACCGGGGAGCTGTTTTTT. Its translation: CASSQLAANTGELFF. The full variable domain, in which reference TRBV7-9 and TRBJ2-2 provide the parts outside the CDR3, is DTGVSQNPRHKITKRGQNVTFRCDPISEHNRLYWYRQTLGQGPEFLTYFQNEAQLEKSRLLSDRFSAERPKGSFSTLEIQRTEQGDSAMYLCASSQLAANTGELFFGEGSRLTVL.

The J gene is TRBJ2-1, the V gene TRBV9, with D unresolved. Per germline, CDR1 SGDLS and CDR2 YYNGEE. This CDR3 comprises 13 residues. V lost 1 base and J 8 bases, leaving 10 bases between the germline ends. CDR3 sequence (DNA): TGTGCCAGCAGCGTACGTGATGGGTATGAGCAGTTCTTC. It encodes CASSVRDGYEQFF. Full variable domain (missing parts from reference TRBV9 and TRBJ2-1): DSGVTQTPKHLITATGQRVTLRCSPRSGDLSVYWYQQSLDQGLQFLIQYYNGEERAKGNILERFSAQQFPDLHSELNLSSLELGDSALYFCASSVRDGYEQFFGPGTRLTVL.